The clone carrying this T cell receptor (beta chain) occurred a few times. This entry is derived from a study of response to subunit inactivated influenza vaccine. TCRdb re-called the RT-PCR reads through MiXCR, storing one row per CDR3 protein. Among more than 450,000 distinct CDR3 sequences listed, 10% to 12% were seen once. This same sample was also taken into another study, of T cells expressing NK-cell markers. From that paper: cDNA encoding TCR beta was synthesized via 5'RACE template switching incorporating UMIs. Underlying the TCR beta repertoires were sorted CD3+CD56+NKG2C+, CD3+CD56+NKG2C- and CD3+CD56-NKG2C+ T cells. Several experiments confined sorting to alpha-beta TCR T cells with an anti-gamma-delta TCR antibody. NKG2C+ dominant clonotype frequencies in about six donors were about 1.0-7.5% of CD8+ T cells. In a few donors, these clonotypes also led the CD3+CD56-NKG2C+ fraction.

This receptor was obtained from a man over 45 who received an inactivated influenza vaccine. The input for sequencing was PBMCs from blood, taken on the day of vaccination.

DNA of the CDR3: TGTGCCACCAGCAGGACCGGGACAGGGTCCTACGAGCAGTACTTC. Amino acids: CATSRTGTGSYEQYF. The chain is built from TRBV15 and TRBJ2-7, with 9 bases that match TRBD1. V lost 3 bases to trimming and J lost 1 base; unmatched junction nucleotides: 4. Germline CDR1 and CDR2: LNHNV and YYDKDF (reference sequence). The CDR3 totals 15 residues.